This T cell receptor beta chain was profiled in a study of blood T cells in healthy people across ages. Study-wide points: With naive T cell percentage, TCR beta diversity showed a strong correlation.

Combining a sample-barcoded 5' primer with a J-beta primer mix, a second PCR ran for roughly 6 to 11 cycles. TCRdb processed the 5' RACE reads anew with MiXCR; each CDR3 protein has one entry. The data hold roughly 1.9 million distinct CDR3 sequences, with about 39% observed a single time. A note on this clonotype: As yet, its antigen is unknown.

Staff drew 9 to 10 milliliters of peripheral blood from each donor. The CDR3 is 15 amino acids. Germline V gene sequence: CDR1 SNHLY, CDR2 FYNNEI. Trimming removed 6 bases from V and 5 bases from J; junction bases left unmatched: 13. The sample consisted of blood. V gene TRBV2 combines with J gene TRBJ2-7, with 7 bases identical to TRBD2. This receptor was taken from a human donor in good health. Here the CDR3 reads CASSGRLGGLNEQYF. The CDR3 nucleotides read TGTGCCAGCAGCGGTCGTCTGGGGGGGTTAAACGAGCAGTACTTC.